What follows describes a single T cell receptor beta chain. Its antigen is unidentified. The data were taken from a study of T cell responses to AZD1222 COVID-19 vaccine. Regarding the study as a whole: Repertoires were obtained only post-peak T cell response.

The protocol was immunoSEQ multiplex PCR, while the TCRdb copy is restricted to in-frame clones and leaves out a portion. The table shows around 78,000 clones, with 87% occurring only once. The germline gives CDR1 SGHKS, CDR2 YYEKEE (reference sequence). Unmatched junction bases numbered 10, after V lost 7 bases and J lost 7 bases. The CDR3 is made up of 15 amino acids. V and J are TRBV5-5 and TRBJ2-2; 10 bases are a match to TRBD1. The sample consisted of peripheral blood, taken on day 0 of AZD1222 vaccination. The TCR comes from an adult in good health. The CDR3 region is CASERTGGLIGELFF. The CDR3 DNA sequence: TGTGCCAGCGAGAGGACAGGGGGATTGATCGGGGAGCTGTTTTTT.